These T cell receptor beta chains were read from a single sample in a study of blood T cell repertoires in COVID-19. Profiled with immunoSEQ multiplex PCR; TCRdb holds only in-frame clones, not every one. The sample yields more than 300,000 clones, under 95% seen once. Sequencing used peripheral blood. The receptors stem from a woman aged 18-30 years who had recovered from COVID-19. Each CDR3 is given with its conserved first and last residue. A D gene is named only where the DNA matches it firmly. Where a row states a size, it is once, few, many or the class of an expanded clone; other rows omit it.

V	J	D	size	CDR3	DNA
TRBV7-8	TRBJ1-1	TRBD1	-	CASSSDRVYYTEAFF	TGTGCCAGCAGCTCCGACAGGGTTTATTACACTGAAGCTTTCTTT
TRBV11-3	TRBJ2-2	TRBD2	-	CASSAHPLAGNTGELFF	TGTGCCAGCAGCGCCCACCCCCTAGCGGGGAACACCGGGGAGCTGTTTTTT
TRBV10-3	TRBJ2-3	-	-	CAISDNTYTDTQYF	TGTGCCATCAGTGATAATACCTACACAGATACGCAGTATTTT
TRBV19	TRBJ2-5	TRBD2	once	CASSSGGETQYF	TGTGCCAGTAGTAGCGGGGGTGAGACCCAGTACTTC
TRBV4-1	TRBJ1-2	TRBD1	once	CASSQLDRDDYGYTF	TGCGCCAGCAGCCAACTCGACAGGGATGACTATGGCTACACCTTC
TRBV24-1	TRBJ1-5	-	-	CATSDPNQPQHF	TGTGCCACCAGTGATCCTAATCAGCCCCAGCATTTT
TRBV9	TRBJ1-2	-	-	CASSPRTAATNGYTF	TGTGCCAGCAGCCCTCGGACAGCCGCTACTAATGGCTACACCTTC
TRBV5-4	TRBJ2-1	-	-	CASSLEQRTYNEQFF	TGTGCCAGCAGCTTGGAACAGAGGACATACAATGAGCAGTTCTTC
TRBV7-8	TRBJ1-6	-	-	CASSAQGYSPLHF	TGTGCCAGCAGCGCGCAGGGGTATTCACCCCTCCACTTT
TRBV4-1	TRBJ1-6	-	-	CASSQGLRAGLLNSPLHF	TGCGCCAGCAGCCAAGGCCTGCGGGCGGGACTGCTGAATTCACCCCTCCACTTT
TRBV25-1	TRBJ1-1	TRBD1	-	CASSLGTGGTEAFF	TGTGCCAGCAGCCTGGGGACAGGGGGCACTGAAGCTTTCTTT
TRBV6-5	TRBJ1-1	-	-	CASRDNSMNTEAFF	TGTGCCAGCAGAGACAACTCAATGAACACTGAAGCTTTCTTT
TRBV10-3	TRBJ2-1	TRBD2	-	CAISESPATSGEGYEQFF	TGTGCCATCAGTGAGTCCCCCGCTACCAGCGGGGAGGGGTATGAGCAGTTCTTC
TRBV10-3	TRBJ1-2	-	-	CAISEGRHYGYTF	TGTGCCATCAGCGAGGGCAGGCACTATGGCTACACCTTC
TRBV18	TRBJ2-5	-	-	CASSPRGETQYF	TGTGCCAGCTCACCGCGGGGAGAGACCCAGTACTTC
TRBV11-3	TRBJ2-3	TRBD2	-	CASSLSGRHNTQYF	TGTGCCAGCAGCCTTAGCGGGAGGCACAATACGCAGTATTTT
TRBV29-1	TRBJ1-2	-	-	CSVLGGDGNYGYTF	TGCAGCGTGTTAGGGGGGGACGGAAACTATGGCTACACCTTC
TRBV28	TRBJ2-1	-	-	CASSQHSSDNEQFF	TGTGCCAGCAGTCAACACTCCAGCGACAATGAGCAGTTCTTC
TRBV4-1	TRBJ2-3	TRBD2	-	CASSQVGRERPDTQYF	TGCGCCAGCAGCCAAGTGGGGCGGGAGAGGCCAGATACGCAGTATTTT
TRBV9	TRBJ1-2	-	-	CASSVALGAQNYGYTF	TGTGCCAGCAGCGTAGCTTTGGGGGCGCAGAACTATGGCTACACCTTC
TRBV9	TRBJ2-1	TRBD2	-	CASSISQTSGSYNEQFF	TGTGCCAGCAGCATCTCCCAAACTAGCGGCTCCTACAATGAGCAGTTCTTC
TRBV7-9	TRBJ2-6	-	-	CASSLADSAVGANVLTF	TGTGCCAGCAGCTTAGCGGACAGTGCCGTTGGGGCCAACGTCCTGACTTTC
TRBV14	TRBJ2-3	-	-	CASSHPTDRIHTQYF	TGTGCCAGCAGCCATCCAACGGACAGAATTCATACGCAGTATTTT
TRBV4-3	TRBJ2-1	TRBD2	-	CASSQDFRGGGGYNEQFF	TGCGCCAGCAGCCAAGATTTCAGAGGCGGGGGAGGCTACAATGAGCAGTTCTTC
TRBV29-1	TRBJ1-1	TRBD1	-	CSVDRGIAEAFF	TGCAGCGTCGACAGGGGAATAGCTGAAGCTTTCTTT
TRBV6-2/TRBV6-3	TRBJ1-1	-	-	CASSRGGTEAFF	TGTGCCAGCAGTAGGGGGGGCACTGAAGCTTTCTTT